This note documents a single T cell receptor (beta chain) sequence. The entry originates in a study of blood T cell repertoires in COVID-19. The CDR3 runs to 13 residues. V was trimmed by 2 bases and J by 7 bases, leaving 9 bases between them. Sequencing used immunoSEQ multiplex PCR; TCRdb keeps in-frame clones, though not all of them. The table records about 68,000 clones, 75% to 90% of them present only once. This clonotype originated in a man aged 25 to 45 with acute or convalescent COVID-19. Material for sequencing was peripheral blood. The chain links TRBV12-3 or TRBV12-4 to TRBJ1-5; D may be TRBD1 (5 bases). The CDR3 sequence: CASSLQGRQPQHF. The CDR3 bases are TGTGCCAGCAGTTTACAGGGCCGGCAGCCCCAGCATTTT.